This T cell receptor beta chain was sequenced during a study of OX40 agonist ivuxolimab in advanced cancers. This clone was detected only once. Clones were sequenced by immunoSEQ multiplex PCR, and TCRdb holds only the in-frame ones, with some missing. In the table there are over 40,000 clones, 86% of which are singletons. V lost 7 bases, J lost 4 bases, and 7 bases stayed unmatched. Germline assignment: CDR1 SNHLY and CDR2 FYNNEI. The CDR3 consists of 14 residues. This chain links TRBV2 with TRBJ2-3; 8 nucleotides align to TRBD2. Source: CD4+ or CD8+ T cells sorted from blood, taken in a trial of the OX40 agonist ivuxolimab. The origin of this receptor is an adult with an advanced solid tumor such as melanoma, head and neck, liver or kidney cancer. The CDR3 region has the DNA TGTGCCAGCACTTATGCGGGGGGTTCAGATACGCAGTATTTT. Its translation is CASTYAGGSDTQYF.